This T cell receptor beta chain was retrieved from a study of human T cells and chemical hapten exposure (dated by TCRdb to about 2021). In the study overall: Libraries were pooled for sequencing, and variation in per-sample TCR yields was attributed mainly to small differences in library volumes within the pool. Each blood RNA sample was used to sequence both TCR alpha and TCR beta chains. Peripheral blood TCR repertoire changes were tracked in vivo in alopecia patients during primary and secondary sensitization to the hapten diphenylcyclopropenone (DPC).

Unfractionated whole blood was collected in Tempus Blood RNA tubes, and total RNA was extracted from that blood. About five healthy volunteers served as TCR sequencing controls and were bled at day 0, 2 weeks and 6 weeks. CDR1 and CDR2, per the germline V gene (reference sequence), are DFQATT and SNEGSKA. From its cysteine to its phenylalanine, the CDR3 spans 13 amino acids. Only the CDR3 portion is preserved as DNA: 39 bases, with reading frame beginning at the first base. V drops 1 base and J drops 12 bases, leaving 16 bases in between. Library generation was performed with 5' RACE. Sequencing was carried out with an Illumina MiSeq. During library preparation, unique molecular identifiers were attached to individual cDNA molecules so that TCRs could be counted in a quantitative, reproducible way. The paper's processing steps were these. Samples had a median of 95,638 TCRs, with a range from roughly 20,000 to 690,600. The Decombinator software suite was used to annotate V, J and CDR3 in the TCR reads. For PS versus PT1 abundance plots, all samples were subsampled to the same number of TCRs (28,000). Expanded TCRs were defined as absent before sensitization and observed at least eight times at the 2-week time point. TCRdb reprocessed the public reads (quality trimming at Q25 with fastp, clone calling with MiXCR) and kept in-frame beta chains. Merged by CDR3 protein, the rows form single entries marked with the most common genes and DNA. TCRdb's processing, not the study's, gives the V and J calls here. This sample lists 130,000 or so distinct CDR3 sequences; approximately 4% were detected once. The ten most abundant clones make up over 1.1% of the sample.

As for this clonotype: It lacks a known antigen. A single base separates this from a much larger clone, so it may be a read error.

Overall results and qualifications from the work: The number of TCRs above 1 in 1000 frequency did not change with DPC sensitization; there was no evidence of global repertoire structure alterations. Repeated subsampling changed both the strength of the expansion versus patch-test correlation and the threshold at which that correlation became significant.

This sequence originates from a female donor in good health. The V and J segments used are TRBV20-1 and TRBJ2-1; tentative D gene TRBD2, with 5 bases matching. In nucleotide form, the sequence is TGCAGTGCTAGAGGACTCGATCGAGGGTTGCAGTTCTTC. Its coded protein is CSARGLDRGLQFF.